This is a list of T cell receptor beta chains from one sample in a study of T cell repertoires in cytomegalovirus infection. No cognate antigen is known for these TCRs. From the reads, TCRdb called clonotypes with MiXCR, one entry per CDR3 protein. The table records roughly 350,000 distinct CDR3 sequences, about a third of them present only once. Sample: cultured PBMCs, taken from culture after CMV antigen stimulation. These receptors originate from a human donor in good health (CMV status not recorded). Some clones in this sample may be carry-over from other donors' samples. The CDR3 runs from the conserved cysteine through the conserved F or W. A D gene is named only where the DNA matches it firmly. Size tells how often a clone was seen (once, few, many) or the class of an expanded clone, and some rows leave it out.

clone size,D gene,J gene,V gene,CDR3 length,CDR3 protein,CDR3 DNA
.,.,TRBJ1-4,TRBV19,15,CATARGRVVREKLFF,TGTGCCACCGCCCGGGGCCGGGTCGTCCGGGAAAAACTGTTTTTT
.,.,TRBJ1-1,TRBV28,14,CASSGGGSSTEAFF,TGTGCCAGCAGTGGCGGGGGGTCGAGCACTGAAGCTTTCTTT
.,TRBD2,TRBJ2-2,TRBV7-3,15,CASSLRREVTGELFF,TGTGCCAGCAGCTTACGGCGGGAGGTCACCGGGGAGCTGTTTTTT
.,.,TRBJ2-4,TRBV28,12,CASSPPENIQYF,TGTGCCAGCAGTCCCCCCGAAAACATTCAGTACTTC
.,.,TRBJ2-6,TRBV11-2,17,CASSPRSGNFGANVLTF,TGTGCCAGCAGCCCCCGGTCAGGGAATTTTGGGGCCAACGTCCTGACTTTC
.,.,TRBJ1-2,TRBV19,15,CDSRTAPLLNYGYTF,TGTGACAGCCGGACAGCGCCTCTCCTTAACTATGGCTACACCTTC
.,.,TRBJ2-3,TRBV7-9,14,CASSLVGVSDTQYF,TGTGCCAGCAGCTTAGTGGGGGTCTCAGATACGCAGTATTTT
few,.,TRBJ2-1,TRBV25-1,13,CASSDQGQTRQFF,TGTGCCAGCAGTGACCAGGGCCAGACGCGGCAGTTCTTC
many,.,TRBJ1-3,TRBV7-2,18,CASSLILPGGSSGNTIYF,TGTGCCAGCAGCCTAATCCTCCCCGGGGGGAGCTCTGGAAACACCATATATTTT
.,.,TRBJ2-5,TRBV7-2,15,CASSPTFAVKETQYF,TGTGCCAGCAGCCCGACGTTTGCGGTTAAAGAGACCCAGTACTTC
many,TRBD1,TRBJ2-6,TRBV28,17,CASSLWGRGQGANVLTF,TGTGCCAGCAGTTTATGGGGCAGGGGGCAAGGGGCCAACGTCCTGACTTTC
few,TRBD1,TRBJ1-1,TRBV7-2,14,CASSPDRGRAEAFF,TGTGCCAGCAGCCCGGACAGGGGAAGGGCTGAAGCTTTCTTT
.,.,TRBJ2-1,TRBV7-2,14,CASSLNRGEREQFF,TGTGCCAGCAGCTTAAATCGGGGTGAGAGGGAGCAGTTCTTC
.,TRBD2,TRBJ2-1,TRBV28,16,CASSLRASGGFNEQFF,TGTGCCAGCAGTTTAAGGGCTAGCGGGGGATTCAATGAGCAGTTCTTC
many,TRBD1,TRBJ2-3,TRBV7-2,14,CASSSDRGRDTQYF,TGTGCCAGCAGCTCAGACAGGGGGCGAGATACGCAGTATTTT
.,.,TRBJ2-2,TRBV6-6,15,CASSWTSSNTGELFF,TGTGCCAGCAGTTGGACATCATCGAACACCGGGGAGCTGTTTTTT
many,.,TRBJ2-5,TRBV12-3/TRBV12-4,13,CASSSTEQETQYF,TGTGCCAGCAGCTCGACAGAGCAAGAGACCCAGTACTTC
.,.,TRBJ1-4,TRBV5-4,15,CASTSGTATNEKLFF,TGTGCCAGCACCTCCGGGACGGCAACTAATGAAAAACTGTTTTTT
many,.,TRBJ2-3,TRBV7-2,13,CASSAPRADTQYF,TGTGCCAGCAGTGCCCCGAGGGCCGATACGCAGTATTTT
.,TRBD2,TRBJ2-2,TRBV2,15,CASSEGLAGAGELFF,TGTGCCAGCAGTGAGGGACTAGCGGGAGCCGGGGAGCTGTTTTTT
.,TRBD2,TRBJ2-1,TRBV5-1,16,CASSLPGLAGGNEQFF,TGCGCCAGCAGCTTACCGGGACTAGCGGGAGGCAATGAGCAGTTCTTC
.,.,TRBJ2-7,TRBV5-1,17,CASSPYPGRETVYEQYF,TGCGCCAGCAGCCCGTACCCGGGCCGGGAGACTGTCTACGAGCAGTACTTC